This T cell receptor (beta chain) was identified in a study of T cells in Graves' hyperthyroidism and ophthalmopathy. Findings of the study overall: Researchers report that a 13 V-J model separated ophthalmopathy from stable hyperthyroidism.

The TCR beta CDR3 regions underwent amplification using RNA transcripts as the source. TCR CDR3 regions were first amplified by RT-PCR with HTBI primers. Each CDR3 protein is one row after TCRdb ran MiXCR on the multiplex PCR reads. Of about 600,000 distinct CDR3 sequences listed, over 12% were seen once; the top ten hold over 6%. Concerning this clonotype itself: What it binds is unknown.

With 5 bases removed from V and 2 bases from J, the gap between germline ends came to 17 bases. CDR3 length: 16 amino acids. Per germline, CDR1 SEHNR and CDR2 FQNEAQ (reference sequence). Sequenced input: blood. This receptor was taken from a woman younger than 35 with Graves' ophthalmopathy. The chain is built from TRBV7-9 and TRBJ2-3; tentatively, D is TRBD1 or TRBD2 (5 bases each). The CDR3: CASSPNTGRNTDTQYF. The CDR3 DNA reads TGTGCCAGCAGCCCTAATACGGGACGGAACACAGATACGCAGTATTTT.